This TCR beta chain was sequenced during a study of blood T cell repertoires in COVID-19. Study overall: Acute and convalescent COVID-19 samples came from the United States, Italy and Spain.

The cohort comprised adults aged about 18 to 100 years residing in approximately 22 US areas. Assignments of participants to cohorts depended upon their own reported clinical history. V lost 6 bases and J 6 bases, leaving 17 bases between the germline ends. The CDR3 is 14 amino acids. Germline V gene data show CDR1 as SEHNR and CDR2 as FQNEAQ (reference sequence). In the original workflow: The assay estimated nucleated cells by amplifying reference gene primers. Measured with immunoSEQ multiplex PCR; TCRdb has only the in-frame clones, and not every one. D and trimming were read from the DNA, whereas the V and J calls and clone size are those reported in that table. The sample lists 85,000 to 130,000 clones; 80% to 90% were seen once.

This TCR derives from a woman aged 45-59 years who had recovered from COVID-19. Material: PBMCs or T cells enriched from blood (not recorded which). The genes are TRBV7-9 and TRBJ1-1, with unresolved D. The CDR3 sequence is CASSLTVRSAEAFF. CDR3 coding DNA: TGTGCCAGCAGTCTAACGGTTCGGTCGGCTGAAGCTTTCTTT. Complete variable domain (other parts from reference TRBV7-9 and TRBJ1-1): DTGVSQNPRHKITKRGQNVTFRCDPISEHNRLYWYRQTLGQGPEFLTYFQNEAQLEKSRLLSDRFSAERPKGSFSTLEIQRTEQGDSAMYLCASSLTVRSAEAFFGQGTRLTVV.